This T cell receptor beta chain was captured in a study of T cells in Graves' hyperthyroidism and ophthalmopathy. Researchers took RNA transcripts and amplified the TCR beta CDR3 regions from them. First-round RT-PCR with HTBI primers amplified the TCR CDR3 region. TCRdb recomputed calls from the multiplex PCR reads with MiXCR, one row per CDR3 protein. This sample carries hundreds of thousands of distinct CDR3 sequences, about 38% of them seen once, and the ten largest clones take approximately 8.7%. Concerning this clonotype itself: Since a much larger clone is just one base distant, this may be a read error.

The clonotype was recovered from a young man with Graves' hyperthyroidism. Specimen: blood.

As DNA, the CDR3 is TGTGCCAGCAGCTTAGGCCGGGACAGGAGGGAAAAACTGTTTTTT. It translates to CASSLGRDRREKLFF. The chain has TRBV7-2 and TRBJ1-4; TRBD1 matches at 8 bases. Trimming removed 1 base from V and 8 bases from J; junction bases left unmatched: 6. This CDR3 contains 15 residues. Germline V lookup: CDR1 SGHTA, CDR2 FQGNSA.